What follows is one T cell receptor (beta chain) and its context. Its antigen is undetermined. This CDR3 has 13 residues. Germline CDR1 and CDR2: SGHTA and FQGTGA. V shed 3 bases and J shed 1 base, with 5 bases lying between them. This entry comes from a study of cytomegalovirus exposure and HLA in healthy donors. Study-level results: In presence/absence analyses, roughly uniform sequencing depth across donors was assumed.

Primers included in the PCR were 60 Vbeta and 13 Jbeta primers. Method: immunoSEQ multiplex PCR; TCRdb's copy keeps in-frame clones and lacks some. The sample holds about 34,000 clones, just under 90% seen once. This clonotype originated in a boy between 10 and 17 years old in good health and CMV-seronegative. Sequencing was performed on PBMCs. The rearrangement joins TRBV7-3 to TRBJ2-3; D is uncertain. The CDR3 nucleotides read TGTGCCAGCAGCTTCACAGGCACAGATACGCAGTATTTT. This encodes CASSFTGTDTQYF.